The 19 T cell receptor beta chains listed next were all sequenced from one sample in a study of control samples from healthy donors and cancer patients. The table came from immunoSEQ multiplex PCR; TCRdb's copy has only in-frame clones and leaves some out. The sample shows approximately 180,000 clones, around 92% of them seen only once. The sample comprised blood. Receptors originate from a woman aged 40 to 50 in good health.

The chain employs TRBV9 and TRBJ2-2; 7 bases fit TRBD2. The germline CDR1 and CDR2 sequences are SGDLS and YYNGEE. J gave up 3 bases and V 2 bases, and 4 bases lay outside the gene matches. This CDR3 has 15 amino acids. The DNA for the CDR3 is TGTGCCAGCAGCGTCGGGGGGACCGACACCGGGGAGCTGTTTTTT. It yields the protein CASSVGGTDTGELFF. The full variable domain, with the rest looked up from reference TRBV9 and TRBJ2-2, is DSGVTQTPKHLITATGQRVTLRCSPRSGDLSVYWYQQSLDQGLQFLIQYYNGEERAKGNILERFSAQQFPDLHSELNLSSLELGDSALYFCASSVGGTDTGELFFGEGSRLTVL.

V usage is TRBV5-6 and J usage is TRBJ2-1; D possibly matches TRBD1 or TRBD2 (5 bases each). CDR3 length: 15 residues. The germline V gene has CDR1 SGHDT and CDR2 YYEEEE. V was trimmed by 0 bases and J by 4 bases, leaving 11 bases between them. This chain's CDR3 is CASSLVGGFYNEQFF. In DNA form, the CDR3 reads TGTGCCAGCAGCTTGGTTGGGGGATTTTACAATGAGCAGTTCTTC.

This chain links TRBV11-2 with TRBJ1-1, with unresolved D. V lost 2 bases and J lost 1, with 5 bases in between. The CDR3 is made up of 13 amino acids. Germline V lookup: CDR1 SGHAT, CDR2 FQNNGV. This chain's CDR3 is CASSLRENTEAFF. The CDR3 DNA sequence: TGTGCCAGCAGCTTACGAGAGAACACTGAAGCTTTCTTT. Full variable domain (missing parts from reference TRBV11-2 and TRBJ1-1): EAGVAQSPRYKIIEKRQSVAFWCNPISGHATLYWYQQILGQGPKLLIQFQNNGVVDDSQLPKDRFSAERLKGVDSTLKIQPAKLEDSAVYLCASSLRENTEAFFGQGTRLTVV.

J is TRBJ2-1 and V is TRBV7-8, with 9 bases fitting TRBD1. Germline CDR1 and CDR2: SGHVS and FQNEAQ. Trimming took 5 bases from V and 2 from J; bases not matched to a gene: 1. This CDR3 spans 14 amino acids. CDR3 amino acids: CASSTGGAYNEQFF. For the CDR3, the DNA is TGTGCCAGCAGCACAGGGGGCGCCTACAATGAGCAGTTCTTC.

V gene TRBV29-1 combines with J gene TRBJ2-1; 11 positions agree with TRBD2. The junction had 9 bases not matched to a gene; V was cut back by 7 bases and J by 10 bases. This CDR3 region has 13 residues. Germline CDR1 is SQVTM and CDR2 is ANQGSEA. CDR3 region: CSGSLAGAGEQFF. Written as DNA, the CDR3 is TGCAGCGGCTCACTAGCGGGGGCGGGGGAGCAGTTCTTC.

This clone was observed a single time. The J gene is TRBJ2-7, the V gene TRBV5-1; D not certain. The CDR3 sequence is 16 residues long. CDR1 and CDR2 (germline): SGHRS, YFSETQ. Trimming removed 4 bases at V and 5 bases at J, with 22 bases between. CDR3 nucleotide sequence: TGCGCCAGCAGCCCACATCATTTCAGGAAGAGCCACGAGCAGTACTTC. It codes for CASSPHHFRKSHEQYF.

The chain carries TRBV6-5 and TRBJ1-2; 9 bases align to TRBD1. The germline CDR1 and CDR2 sequences are MNHEY and SVGAGI. Unmatched junction bases numbered 4, after V lost 4 bases and J lost 7 bases. The CDR3 loop spans 13 amino acids. CDR3 loop: CASSWGQGRGYTF. For the CDR3, the DNA is TGTGCCAGCAGTTGGGGACAGGGTCGTGGCTACACCTTC.

The chain carries TRBV28 and TRBJ1-5; D not certain. Looked up from germline, CDR1 is MDHEN and CDR2 is SYDVKM. The length of the CDR3 is 16 residues. V dropped 2 bases and J dropped 0 bases, with 11 bases sitting between them. For the CDR3, the DNA is TGTGCCAGCAGTTTAAGGTCCAGGTTTAGCAATCAGCCCCAGCATTTT. It encodes CASSLRSRFSNQPQHF.

The chain carries TRBV7-9 and TRBJ2-7; TRBD1 or TRBD2 may be the D gene (5 bases each). Trimming stripped 4 bases from V and 1 base from J, with 11 bases between. Per the germline V gene, CDR1 is SEHNR and CDR2 is FQNEAQ (reference sequence). This CDR3 is built from 14 residues. Written as DNA, the CDR3 is TGTGCCAGCAGCTCCGGGGCCGTTTCCTACGAGCAGTACTTC. Translating gives CASSSGAVSYEQYF.

The CDR3 DNA reads TGTGCCAGCAGCCCGGGACTAGCGGGGGGGTCTCCCTACGAGCAGTACTTC. It specifies CASSPGLAGGSPYEQYF. The chain employs TRBV7-6 and TRBJ2-7, with 16 bases lining up with TRBD2. The CDR3 length is 17 residues. J was trimmed by 2 bases and V by 5 bases; bases with no gene match: 6. Germline V CDR1 and CDR2: SGHVS, FNYEAQ.

The gene calls are TRBV5-1 and TRBJ2-7; 8 positions agree with TRBD1. The CDR3 contains 13 residues. V lost 4 bases, J lost 5 bases, and 5 bases stayed unmatched. Germline V gene lookup returns CDR1 SGHRS and CDR2 YFSETQ. For the CDR3, the DNA is TGCGCCAGCAGCCTGGGACAGGTTGACGAGCAGTACTTC. This gives the protein CASSLGQVDEQYF. The full variable domain, rest sourced from reference TRBV5-1 and TRBJ2-7, is KAGVTQTPRYLIKTRGQQVTLSCSPISGHRSVSWYQQTPGQGLQFLFEYFSETQRNKGNFPGRFSGRQFSNSRSEMNVSTLELGDSALYLCASSLGQVDEQYFGPGTRLTVT.

As regards this clone: Within the sample, other DNA sequences also encode this same CDR3. V is TRBV9 and J is TRBJ2-2; 14 bases match TRBD2. J was trimmed by 3 bases and V by 3 bases; bases with no gene match: 4. Germline V gene sequence: CDR1 SGDLS, CDR2 YYNGEE. The CDR3 covers 17 residues. The CDR3 protein is CASSAGLAGGYTGELFF. In nucleotides, the CDR3 is TGTGCCAGCAGCGCAGGACTAGCGGGGGGTTACACCGGGGAGCTGTTTTTT.

The CDR3 DNA reads TGTGCCAGCACAGGGCCGAACACTGAAGCTTTCTTT. Translating it yields CASTGPNTEAFF. This chain connects TRBV19 to TRBJ1-1; a weak D match, TRBD1 (6 bases). Germline V gene sequence: CDR1 LNHDA, CDR2 SQIVND (reference sequence). Trimming took 9 bases from V and 1 from J, leaving 9 bases between them. The CDR3 consists of 12 residues.

This chain connects TRBV5-1 to TRBJ2-5, with D possibly TRBD1 on 6 matching bases. The CDR3 covers 13 residues. Trimming stripped 5 bases from V and 5 bases from J, with 13 bases between. CDR1 is SGHRS and CDR2 is YFSETQ in the germline V gene. The CDR3 nucleotides are TGCGCCAGCAGACGGCAGGGGCAGGAGACCCAGTACTTC. This codes for CASRRQGQETQYF.

This chain joins TRBV2 and TRBJ1-2; D gene ambiguous. Trimming left V 8 bases short and J 2 bases short, with 12 bases between. From germline, CDR1 is SNHLY and CDR2 FYNNEI. The CDR3 spans 13 residues. The CDR3 is CASRTASNYGYTF. The CDR3 bases are TGTGCCAGCCGAACAGCGTCAAACTATGGCTACACCTTC. The whole variable domain, remainder taken from reference TRBV2 and TRBJ1-2, is EPEVTQTPSHQVTQMGQEVILRCVPISNHLYFYWYRQILGQKVEFLVSFYNNEISEKSEIFDDQFSVERPDGSNFTLKIRSTKLEDSAMYFCASRTASNYGYTFGSGTRLTVV.

This rearrangement joins TRBV19 to TRBJ1-1, with D unclear. This CDR3 spans 14 amino acids. V was cut by 6 bases and J by 5 bases, with 16 bases left in between. CDR1 and CDR2 from the germline V gene are LNHDA and SQIVND (reference sequence). The CDR3 region has the DNA TGTGCCAGTAGCCTCTCACACGGAGTGACTGAAGCTTTCTTT. Translated, it gives CASSLSHGVTEAFF.

The chain carries TRBV18 and TRBJ2-5; D possibly corresponds to TRBD1 (5 bases). CDR3 length equals 15 residues. The germline V and J ends were trimmed by 0 bases and 1 base, with 9 bases remaining between them. Per germline, CDR1 KGHSH and CDR2 LQKENI. Written as DNA, the CDR3 is TGTGCCAGCTCACCACCAAACCAGGGCCAAGAGACCCAGTACTTC. It encodes CASSPPNQGQETQYF.

J is TRBJ2-5 and V is TRBV3-1 (or the pseudogene TRBV3-2), with 8 bases matching TRBD2. V gave up 4 bases and J gave up 5 bases; unmatched junction bases: 9. Germline V gene data show CDR1 as LGHDT and CDR2 as YNNKEL (reference sequence). The CDR3 sequence is 15 residues long. This CDR3 is CASSLILADGETQYF. The CDR3 DNA reads as TGTGCCAGCAGCCTCATACTAGCGGACGGGGAGACCCAGTACTTC.

The chain combines TRBV27 with TRBJ1-4, with D unresolved. V was pared by 5 bases and J by 0 bases, with 13 bases between. Germline V gene sequence: CDR1 MNHEY, CDR2 SMNVEV (reference sequence). This CDR3 region has 16 residues. The CDR3 DNA sequence: TGTGCCAGCAGTACCTGGGGAGGTGCAACTAATGAAAAACTGTTTTTT. Its protein is CASSTWGGATNEKLFF. The entire variable domain, with the rest obtained from reference TRBV27 and TRBJ1-4, is as follows: EAQVTQNPRYLITVTGKKLTVTCSQNMNHEYMSWYRQDPGLGLRQIYYSMNVEVTDKGDVPEGYKVSRKEKRNFPLILESPSPNQTSLYFCASSTWGGATNEKLFFGSGTQLSVL.